The 20 T cell receptor beta chains in this list originate from one sample, sequenced in a study of T cell repertoires in cytomegalovirus infection. TCRdb ran MiXCR on the reads and lists one entry per CDR3 protein. The sample gives around 430,000 distinct CDR3 sequences, roughly 46% of which show up once; around 44% is in the top ten. No antigens are known for them. This material consisted of cultured PBMCs, taken from culture after CMV antigen stimulation. The receptors stem from a human donor in good health (CMV status not recorded). Some clones in this sample may be carry-over from other donors' samples.

This clonotype was seen a few times. The V call is TRBV28, the J call TRBJ1-1; 7 nucleotides match TRBD1. Germline CDR1 is MDHEN and CDR2 is SYDVKM. The junction had 13 bases not matched to a gene; V was cut back by 5 bases and J by 4 bases. The CDR3 extends over 16 amino acids. The CDR3 coding sequence is TGTGCCAGCAGTCCCCCCGGGACAGACAAAATCACTGAAGCTTTCTTT. Translated: CASSPPGTDKITEAFF.

The chain links TRBV12-3 or TRBV12-4 to TRBJ2-2; 10 bases are a match to TRBD1. J lost 4 bases, V lost 5 bases, and 7 bases had no gene match. This CDR3 comprises 16 residues. In nucleotides, the CDR3 is TGTGCCAGCAGTCCAAGACAGGGGGCGCGCACCGGGGAGCTGTTTTTT. Translation gives CASSPRQGARTGELFF.

The rearrangement joins TRBV6-2 or TRBV6-3 to TRBJ1-5; no definite D call. Germline V gives CDR1 MNHEY, CDR2 SVGEGT. The CDR3 covers 13 residues. The ends were cut back, 7 bases at V and 7 bases at J, with 14 bases in the middle. The CDR3 reads CASTLLGEQPQHF. CDR3 sequence (DNA): TGTGCCAGCACCCTACTCGGAGAGCAGCCCCAGCATTTT.

A few counts support this clonotype. The chain links TRBV5-1 to TRBJ1-1; D unclear. The CDR3 extends over 13 amino acids. The V gene's germline CDR1 is SGHRS and CDR2 YFSETQ. Trimming removed 1 base at V and 5 bases at J, with 9 bases between. This CDR3 is CASSLNGDTEAFF. CDR3 bases: TGCGCCAGCAGCTTGAATGGGGATACTGAAGCTTTCTTT.

The sample holds a few counts of this clonotype. The rearrangement links TRBV28 to TRBJ2-2; TRBD1 aligns across 7 bases. V shed 5 bases, J shed 3 bases, and the junction held 3 bases outside the gene matches. CDR3 length: 14 residues. From germline, CDR1 is MDHEN and CDR2 SYDVKM. CDR3 residues: CASSGTAYTGELFF. Written as DNA, the CDR3 is TGTGCCAGCAGTGGGACAGCATACACCGGGGAGCTGTTTTTT. Full variable domain (missing parts from reference TRBV28 and TRBJ2-2): DVKVTQSSRYLVKRTGEKVFLECVQDMDHENMFWYRQDPGLGLRLIYFSYDVKMKEKGDIPEGYSVSREKKERFSLILESASTNQTSMYLCASSGTAYTGELFFGEGSRLTVL.

The chain carries TRBV7-2 and TRBJ2-5; D gene ambiguous. The CDR3 loop spans 14 amino acids. Germline loops: CDR1 SGHTA, CDR2 FQGNSA. The ends were cut back, 2 bases at V and 5 bases at J, with 12 bases in the middle. CDR3 coding DNA: TGTGCCAGCAGCTTATGGGCGCGGCGGGAGACCCAGTACTTC. As protein: CASSLWARRETQYF. Full variable domain (rest looked up from reference TRBV7-2 and TRBJ2-5): GAGVSQSPSNKVTEKGKDVELRCDPISGHTALYWYRQSLGQGLEFLIYFQGNSAPDKSGLPSDRFSAERTGGSVSTLTIQRTQQEDSAVYLCASSLWARRETQYFGPGTRLLVL.

This chain connects TRBV7-2 to TRBJ1-6, with D uncertain. Germline-derived CDR1 and CDR2 are SGHTA and FQGNSA. V lost 4 bases, J lost 9 bases, and 7 bases lay in between. CDR3 length: 12 amino acids. In nucleotides, the CDR3 is TGTGCCAGCAGCTCTATGGGTTCACCCCTCCACTTT. Translating it yields CASSSMGSPLHF.

A note on this clonotype: The germline gene is not matched at one end of the junction; a read error may be the cause. The chain has TRBV5-3 and TRBJ2-5, with D possibly being TRBD2 (6 bases). TRBV5-3 is known as an ORF, though its function is uncertain. The CDR3 runs 15 residues. CDR3 sequence (DNA): TGTGCCAGCAGCTCCCCCCGGGAGAACCAAGAGACCCAGTACTTC. Translating it yields CASSSPRENQETQYF.

Only a few counts were recorded for this clonotype. The chain combines TRBV7-8 with TRBJ2-3; 7 bases agree with TRBD2. There are 15 residues in the CDR3. V shed 3 bases, J shed 2 bases, and the junction held 5 bases outside the gene matches. CDR1 is SGHVS and CDR2 is FQNEAQ in the germline V gene. The CDR3: CASSFGGGFTDTQYF. The CDR3 nucleotides are TGTGCCAGCAGCTTTGGGGGGGGTTTCACAGATACGCAGTATTTT.

Only a few counts were recorded for this clonotype. J is TRBJ2-3 and V is TRBV10-3; D is undetermined. V was cut by 6 bases and J by 3 bases, with 4 bases left in between. The CDR3 has 11 amino acids. Germline CDR1 and CDR2: ENHRY and SYGVKD. The CDR3 bases are TGTGCCATCAGGCAAACAGATACGCAGTATTTT. This translates into CAIRQTDTQYF.

This chain joins TRBV12-3 or TRBV12-4 and TRBJ1-2, with D possibly TRBD1 on 5 matching bases. Trimming shortened V by 8 bases and J by 4 bases, and 17 bases separated the two germline ends. The CDR3 is 14 amino acids. The CDR3 DNA follows: TGTGCCAGCTCAAGTTATCAGGGCCTCTATGGCTACACCTTC. Translation: CASSSYQGLYGYTF.

The table lists this clonotype with a few counts. J is TRBJ2-4 and V is TRBV7-2, with D unresolved. Germline V gene sequence: CDR1 SGHTA, CDR2 FQGNSA. V lost 2 bases and J lost 5, with 10 bases in between. CDR3 length equals 14 residues. The CDR3 DNA sequence: TGTGCCAGCAGCTTAAACTCCTTACAAAACATTCAGTACTTC. Protein sequence: CASSLNSLQNIQYF.

The gene calls are TRBV19 and TRBJ1-1; TRBD1 matches 7 bases. The CDR3 loop spans 14 amino acids. Germline V gene lookup returns CDR1 LNHDA and CDR2 SQIVND (reference sequence). J lost 0 bases, V lost 11 bases, and 9 bases had no gene match. CDR3 sequence: CAGRNRGMNTEAFF. CDR3 coding DNA: TGTGCCGGCCGAAACAGGGGTATGAACACTGAAGCTTTCTTT.

This clonotype was seen a handful of times. The J gene is TRBJ2-5, the V gene TRBV28; 8 nucleotides match TRBD2. Germline-derived CDR1 and CDR2 are MDHEN and SYDVKM. V was pared by 5 bases and J by 4 bases, with 6 bases of the junction left unmatched. The CDR3 contains 14 residues. DNA for the CDR3: TGTGCCAGCAGTCGCCTCCGGGAGGGAGAGACCCAGTACTTC. Its protein product is CASSRLREGETQYF.

The chain joins TRBV6-2 or TRBV6-3 to TRBJ2-1, with D tentatively TRBD1 (6 bases). This CDR3 contains 14 residues. V was clipped by 10 bases and J by 0 bases, with 13 bases between them. Germline assignment: CDR1 MNHEY and CDR2 SVGEGT. The CDR3 region has the DNA TGTGCCACTCAGGGGTCCCACTCCTACAATGAGCAGTTCTTC. Its protein product is CATQGSHSYNEQFF.

The rearrangement uses TRBV10-3 and TRBJ2-4; D is uncertain. Trimming removed 2 bases from V and 8 bases from J, with 7 bases in between. CDR1 ENHRY and CDR2 SYGVKD come from the germline V gene. The CDR3 runs to 12 residues. The CDR3 protein is CAISEGSHIQYF. The DNA for the CDR3 is TGTGCCATCAGTGAGGGATCACACATTCAGTACTTC.

The chain links TRBV20-1 to TRBJ1-2; the D gene is possibly TRBD1 (6 bases). CDR1 and CDR2 (germline): DFQATT, SNEGSKA (reference sequence). This CDR3 has 14 residues. Trimming left V 3 bases short and J 1 base short, with 12 bases between. CDR3 protein: CSARVRTDNYGYTF. In DNA, the CDR3 is TGCAGTGCTAGGGTGCGGACAGATAACTATGGCTACACCTTC.

This chain links TRBV20-1 with TRBJ2-6; D possibly corresponds to TRBD1 (6 bases). The CDR3 sequence is 14 residues long. Trimming took 6 bases from V and 2 from J, leaving 11 bases between them. Germline CDR1 reads DFQATT; CDR2 reads SNEGSKA (reference sequence). CDR3 protein: CSAQGGAGANVLTF. CDR3 nucleotide sequence: TGCAGTGCGCAAGGGGGTGCTGGGGCCAACGTCCTGACTTTC.

This clonotype was picked up a small number of times. The chain is built from TRBV12-3 or TRBV12-4 and TRBJ1-1; the D gene is possibly TRBD1 (5 bases). The V end was cut by 3 bases, the J end by 8 bases, with 13 bases between. This CDR3 has 13 residues. CDR3: CASSFGTIQEAFF. Written as DNA, the CDR3 is TGTGCCAGCAGTTTTGGGACCATCCAAGAAGCTTTCTTT.

The chain couples TRBV12-3 or TRBV12-4 to TRBJ1-1; D is uncertain. CDR3 length equals 13 residues. Trimming cost V 8 bases and J 6 bases, with 16 bases left between them. CDR3 residues: CASGYEVWAEAFF. The DNA of the CDR3 is TGTGCCAGCGGATATGAGGTATGGGCTGAAGCTTTCTTT.